The 21 T cell receptor beta chains below were found in one sample sequenced in a study of T cell responses to AZD1222 COVID-19 vaccine. Here immunoSEQ multiplex PCR was the method, and the copy in TCRdb shows in-frame clones only, minus some. The table records approximately 270,000 clones, about 94% of them present only once. This specimen consisted of peripheral blood, obtained 28 days after the second AZD1222 dose. All receptors come from an adult who received the AZD1222 COVID-19 vaccine.

This clone has just one count. The chain recombines TRBV18 with TRBJ1-2, with a tentative D call TRBD1 (5 bases). Germline CDR1 KGHSH, CDR2 LQKENI. Trimming shortened V by 2 bases and J by 6 bases, and 10 bases separated the two germline ends. The CDR3 is 13 residues long. CDR3 loop: CASSPRDSDGYTF. In DNA, the CDR3 is TGTGCCAGCTCACCAAGAGACAGTGATGGCTACACCTTC.

This clone appeared a single time. The chain combines TRBV10-3 with TRBJ2-5, with no clear D. Germline V gene sequence: CDR1 ENHRY, CDR2 SYGVKD. Trimming shortened V by 2 bases and J by 2 bases, and 3 bases separated the two germline ends. The CDR3 contains 12 residues. CDR3 protein: CAISEPQETQYF. DNA for the CDR3: TGTGCCATCAGTGAGCCTCAAGAGACCCAGTACTTC.

The chain joins TRBV29-1 to TRBJ1-3; 12 positions agree with TRBD1. Germline V gene data show CDR1 as SQVTM and CDR2 as ANQGSEA. The ends lost 3 bases at V and 7 bases at J; junction bases unmatched: 1. The CDR3 is made up of 13 amino acids. CDR3 nucleotide sequence: TGCAGCGTTGAGGGACAGGGGGCGAACACCATATATTTT. It translates to CSVEGQGANTIYF.

In this sample, this clone turned up once. The chain carries TRBV19 and TRBJ1-1, with D possibly matching TRBD1 (6 bases). This CDR3 is 13 amino acids long. V was trimmed by 8 bases and J by 5 bases, leaving 15 bases between them. Germline CDR1 reads LNHDA; CDR2 reads SQIVND (reference sequence). CDR3 bases: TGTGCCAGTCACCCGGGGGCGCAGACTGAAGCTTTCTTT. Its translation is CASHPGAQTEAFF.

The gene calls are TRBV7-9 and TRBJ1-1; unclear D gene. This CDR3 is built from 17 residues. The germline CDR1 and CDR2 sequences are SEHNR and FQNEAQ (reference sequence). The germline V and J ends were trimmed by 4 bases and 1 base, with 19 bases remaining between them. The chain's CDR3 is CASSYRESISPNTEAFF. In nucleotides, the CDR3 is TGTGCCAGCAGCTACAGAGAATCCATTTCGCCGAACACTGAAGCTTTCTTT. The variable domain in full, with the rest retrieved from reference TRBV7-9 and TRBJ1-1, is DTGVSQNPRHKITKRGQNVTFRCDPISEHNRLYWYRQTLGQGPEFLTYFQNEAQLEKSRLLSDRFSAERPKGSFSTLEIQRTEQGDSAMYLCASSYRESISPNTEAFFGQGTRLTVV.

In its sample, this clone was seen once. V gene TRBV2 combines with J gene TRBJ1-1; no definite D call. Germline V gives CDR1 SNHLY, CDR2 FYNNEI. Deletions cut 1 base from V and 3 bases from J, with 6 bases between. CDR3 length: 13 residues. This CDR3 reads CASSEEVHTEAFF. The CDR3 DNA reads as TGTGCCAGCAGTGAAGAGGTTCACACTGAAGCTTTCTTT.

The chain joins TRBV18 to TRBJ2-7, with 7 bases matching TRBD2. Trimming cost V 5 bases and J 4 bases; bases outside gene matches: 17. Germline assignment: CDR1 KGHSH and CDR2 LQKENI. This CDR3 is built from 17 residues. Here the CDR3 DNA reads TGTGCCAGCTCATCCCTAGAGGGAGAGACTAGCAGATACGAGCAGTACTTC. Encoded protein: CASSSLEGETSRYEQYF.

The chain links TRBV7-2 to TRBJ2-5; unclear D gene. Germline CDR1 and CDR2: SGHTA and FQGNSA. This CDR3 is 13 amino acids long. The V end lost 2 bases, the J end lost 1 base, and 5 bases lay between the germline ends. CDR3 nucleotides: TGTGCCAGCAGCTTACTGATCCAAGAGACCCAGTACTTC. It encodes CASSLLIQETQYF. The whole variable domain, remainder taken from reference TRBV7-2 and TRBJ2-5, is GAGVSQSPSNKVTEKGKDVELRCDPISGHTALYWYRQSLGQGLEFLIYFQGNSAPDKSGLPSDRFSAERTGGSVSTLTIQRTQQEDSAVYLCASSLLIQETQYFGPGTRLLVL.

J is TRBJ1-5 and V is TRBV2; D not certain. Germline assignment: CDR1 SNHLY and CDR2 FYNNEI. The CDR3 length is 14 residues. Trimming removed 6 bases at V and 7 bases at J, with 16 bases between. CDR3 in amino acids: CASSSDPLRQPQHF. The CDR3 DNA is TGTGCCAGCAGCTCCGATCCCTTACGCCAGCCCCAGCATTTT.

J is TRBJ2-5 and V is TRBV28; 7 bases map to TRBD2. The V segment lost 10 bases and the J segment 1 base; nucleotides outside the gene matches: 12. Germline V lookup: CDR1 MDHEN, CDR2 SYDVKM. There are 15 residues in the CDR3. The CDR3: CANPGWEGSQETQYF. In nucleotides, the CDR3 is TGTGCCAACCCGGGGTGGGAGGGCAGCCAAGAGACCCAGTACTTC.

This chain uses TRBV7-9 with TRBJ2-1; 9 nucleotides match TRBD2. J gave up 0 bases and V 4 bases, and 7 bases lay outside the gene matches. Germline CDR1 and CDR2: SEHNR and FQNEAQ (reference sequence). The CDR3 runs 17 residues. The CDR3 region has the DNA TGTGCCAGCAGCTGGCTGGCTAGCGGGGCCTCCTACAATGAGCAGTTCTTC. Amino acids: CASSWLASGASYNEQFF.

The J gene is TRBJ2-4, the V gene TRBV29-1, with D perhaps TRBD2 (5 bases). CDR1 and CDR2 from the germline V gene are SQVTM and ANQGSEA. With 0 bases removed from V and 1 base from J, the gap between germline ends came to 10 bases. The CDR3 runs to 15 residues. CDR3 sequence: CSVEDGGRAKNIQYF. DNA of the CDR3: TGCAGCGTTGAAGATGGAGGTCGGGCCAAAAACATTCAGTACTTC.

This chain uses TRBV19 with TRBJ2-1, with 13 bases aligning to TRBD2. Looked up from germline, CDR1 is LNHDA and CDR2 is SQIVND (reference sequence). After removal of 5 bases from V and 3 bases from J, the junction contained 1 base not matched to a gene. The CDR3 sequence is 15 residues long. In nucleotides, the CDR3 is TGTGCCAGTAGTCGGACTAGCGGGAGCTACAATGAGCAGTTCTTC. The encoded protein is CASSRTSGSYNEQFF.

The V call is TRBV5-5, the J call TRBJ2-1; no clear D. CDR1 is SGHKS, CDR2 YYEKEE, per germline (reference sequence). V was cut by 6 bases and J by 0 bases, with 16 bases left in between. CDR3 length: 16 amino acids. This CDR3 reads CASNSSPDFSYNEQFF. DNA for the CDR3: TGTGCCAGCAATTCCTCCCCAGACTTCTCCTACAATGAGCAGTTCTTC.

The chain joins TRBV4-2 to TRBJ1-1, with no clear D. The germline V and J ends were trimmed by 0 bases and 1 base, with 6 bases remaining between them. The germline gives CDR1 LGHNA, CDR2 YNFKEQ. This CDR3 has 14 amino acids. The CDR3 bases are TGTGCCAGCAGCCAAGAAGCGCAGAACACTGAAGCTTTCTTT. This sequence encodes CASSQEAQNTEAFF.

The rearrangement links TRBV7-2 to TRBJ2-1; perhaps TRBD2 as D (5 bases). In germline, CDR1 is SGHTA, CDR2 FQGNSA. Between the trimmed V and J ends, which lost 1 base and 14 bases, there was a span of 15 bases. CDR3 length: 13 residues. The chain's CDR3 is CASSLGWEREEFF. The CDR3 DNA follows: TGTGCCAGCAGCTTAGGGTGGGAGCGAGAAGAGTTCTTC.

The V call is TRBV9, the J call TRBJ2-7; 7 positions agree with TRBD1. With 3 bases clipped from V and 2 bases from J, the junction kept 5 bases outside the gene matches. Germline CDR1 and CDR2: SGDLS and YYNGEE. The length of the CDR3 is 14 residues. CDR3 coding DNA: TGTGCCAGCAGCGCCGGGGACAGAACCTACGAGCAGTACTTC. Protein product: CASSAGDRTYEQYF.

V usage is TRBV3-1 (or the pseudogene TRBV3-2) and J usage is TRBJ2-7; maybe TRBD2 (6 bases). This CDR3 has 12 amino acids. With 4 bases removed from V and 7 bases from J, the gap between germline ends came to 11 bases. CDR1 and CDR2 (germline): LGHDT, YNNKEL (reference sequence). In nucleotides, the CDR3 is TGTGCCAGCAGCCTCAGGGACTGGGAGCAGTACTTC. Protein product: CASSLRDWEQYF.

CDR3 region: CASSQDAADTQYF. Here the CDR3 DNA reads TGCGCCAGCAGCCAGGATGCGGCAGATACGCAGTATTTT. The chain carries TRBV5-1 and TRBJ2-3; no firm D call. The V gene's germline CDR1 is SGHRS and CDR2 YFSETQ. The ends were cut back, 4 bases at V and 4 bases at J, with 10 bases in the middle. The CDR3 is 13 amino acids.

The V gene is TRBV18, the J gene TRBJ2-3, with 12 bases matching TRBD2. J gave up 2 bases and V 6 bases, and 9 bases lay outside the gene matches. Germline values: CDR1 KGHSH, CDR2 LQKENI. The CDR3 runs to 17 residues. The CDR3 DNA is TGTGCCAGCTCCCTCTTCCTAGCGGGAGGGGACACAGATACGCAGTATTTT. Translated, it gives CASSLFLAGGDTDTQYF.

This sequence joins TRBV30 and TRBJ2-1; D may be TRBD2 (6 bases). Per the germline V gene, CDR1 is GTSNPN and CDR2 is SVGIG (reference sequence). This CDR3 comprises 17 residues. Trimming took 0 bases from V and 0 from J, leaving 15 bases between them. As DNA, the CDR3 is TGTGCCTGGAGTGTACATAAACGGGAGCTCTCCTACAATGAGCAGTTCTTC. It specifies CAWSVHKRELSYNEQFF.